Sequencing of this T cell receptor (beta chain) was carried out in a study of T cell responses to AZD1222 COVID-19 vaccine. Overall study: Combined were second doses at about 4 or about 12 weeks.

Using immunoSEQ multiplex PCR, the repertoire was profiled, and TCRdb retains in-frame clones only, with some absent. This sample has 150,000 to 200,000 clones; around 93% occur once, and the top ten carry 7.5% to 9.5%. Study observations and caveats: At baseline, seropositivity was found in only a handful of AZD1222 recipients. Researchers took repertoire samples only after the peak T cell response had come.

The CDR3 extends over 15 amino acids. The V segment lost 2 bases and the J segment 6 bases; nucleotides outside the gene matches: 9. The germline V gene encodes CDR1 SEHNR and CDR2 FQNEAQ (reference sequence). As regards this clone: Its antigen remains unidentified.

The TCR was taken from an adult in good health. The input for sequencing was peripheral blood, taken on day 0 of AZD1222 vaccination. The chain recombines TRBV7-9 with TRBJ2-7, with 8 positions matching TRBD1. The CDR3 loop is CASSLPGDRSFEQYF. As DNA, the CDR3 is TGTGCCAGCAGCTTACCAGGGGACAGGAGCTTCGAGCAGTACTTC.